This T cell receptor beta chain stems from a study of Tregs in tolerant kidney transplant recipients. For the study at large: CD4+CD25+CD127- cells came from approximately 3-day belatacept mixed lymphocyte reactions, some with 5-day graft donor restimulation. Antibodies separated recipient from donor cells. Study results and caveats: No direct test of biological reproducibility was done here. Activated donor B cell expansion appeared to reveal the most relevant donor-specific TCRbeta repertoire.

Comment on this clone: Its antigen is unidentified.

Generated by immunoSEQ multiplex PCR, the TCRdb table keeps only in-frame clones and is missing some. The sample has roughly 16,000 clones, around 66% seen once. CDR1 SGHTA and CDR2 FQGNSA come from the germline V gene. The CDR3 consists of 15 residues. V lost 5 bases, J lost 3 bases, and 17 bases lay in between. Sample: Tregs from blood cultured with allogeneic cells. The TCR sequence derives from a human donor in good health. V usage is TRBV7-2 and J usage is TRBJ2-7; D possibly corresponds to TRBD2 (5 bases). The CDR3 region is CASSTRPRGNYEQYF. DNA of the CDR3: TGTGCCAGCAGCACGAGGCCTCGGGGTAACTACGAGCAGTACTTC.